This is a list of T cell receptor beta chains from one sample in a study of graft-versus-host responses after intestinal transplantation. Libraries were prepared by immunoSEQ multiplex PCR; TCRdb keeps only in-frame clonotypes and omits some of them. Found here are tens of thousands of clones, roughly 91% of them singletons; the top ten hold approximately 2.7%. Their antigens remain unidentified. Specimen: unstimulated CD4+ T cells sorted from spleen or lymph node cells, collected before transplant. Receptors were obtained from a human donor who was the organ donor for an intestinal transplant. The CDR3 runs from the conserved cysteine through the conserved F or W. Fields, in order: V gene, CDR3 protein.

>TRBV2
CASTSTFYEQYF
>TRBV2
CASSNLAGYSYEQYF
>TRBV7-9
CASSFNGGTSGRNEQFF
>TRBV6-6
CASRPPGTNQPQHF
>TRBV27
CASSSQPGLSDIQYF
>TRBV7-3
CASSLSPTSRDEQFF
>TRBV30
CAWSSGGAYGYTF
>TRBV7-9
CASSLRASPETQYF
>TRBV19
CASEAPGSNQPQHF
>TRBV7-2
CASSLVPDTQYF
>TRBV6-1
CASSRTGTYGYTF